Each of the 29 T cell receptor beta chains below was sequenced from the same sample in a study of T cell responses to AZD1222 COVID-19 vaccine. TCRdb's copy holds only in-frame clones and misses some; the assay was immunoSEQ multiplex PCR. The profile shows 92,000 or so clones, roughly nine tenths of them singletons. The starting material was peripheral blood, obtained on day 0 of AZD1222 vaccination. These receptors were obtained from an adult in good health.

The chain is built from TRBV6-6 and TRBJ2-7; TRBD2 matches 7 bases. The CDR3 is 12 residues long. Trimming removed 8 bases from V and 6 bases from J; junction bases left unmatched: 7. Germline V gives CDR1 MNHNY, CDR2 SVGAGI (reference sequence). Here the CDR3 reads CASAMRGGEQYF. In DNA form, the CDR3 reads TGTGCCAGCGCAATGCGCGGGGGCGAGCAGTACTTC.

The chain employs TRBV5-1 and TRBJ2-1, with D tentatively TRBD1 (6 bases). V was trimmed by 4 bases and J by 15 bases, leaving 20 bases between them. There are 13 residues in the CDR3. Germline lookup yields CDR1 SGHRS and CDR2 YFSETQ. The CDR3 protein is CASSDGQSTGTFF. The CDR3 DNA follows: TGCGCCAGCAGCGACGGACAGAGTACGGGTACGTTCTTC.

The chain has TRBV21-1 and TRBJ1-1; the table's D call, TRBD1, was not checked against the DNA. TRBV21-1 is classified as a pseudogene. This CDR3 region has 16 residues. The CDR3 loop reads CASSKALAGMNTEAFF. Here the CDR3 DNA reads TGTGCCAGCAGCAAAGCGCTGGCAGGGATGAACACTGAAGCTTTCTTT.

V and J are TRBV6-1 and TRBJ1-5; D is perhaps TRBD1 (5 bases). The CDR3 runs 14 residues. Germline CDR1 is MNHNS and CDR2 is SASEGT. Trimming took 2 bases from V and 5 from J, leaving 10 bases between them. Here the CDR3 reads CASSERDGYQPQHF. The DNA for the CDR3 is TGTGCCAGCAGTGAACGGGACGGTTATCAGCCCCAGCATTTT.

The chain combines TRBV5-4 with TRBJ1-2, with D unclear. The germline V gene encodes CDR1 SGHNT and CDR2 YYREEE (reference sequence). The CDR3 spans 15 residues. The V end lost 0 bases, the J end lost 8 bases, and 17 bases lay between the germline ends. The CDR3 nucleotides read TGTGCCAGCAGCTTGGTGAGGGAAGGGTCGGAGGGCTACACCTTC. Amino acid sequence: CASSLVREGSEGYTF.

The chain has TRBV7-9 and TRBJ2-1; D not resolved. The CDR3 length is 12 residues. Germline CDR1 SEHNR, CDR2 FQNEAQ (reference sequence). V was trimmed by 2 bases and J by 9 bases, leaving 8 bases between them. In DNA, the CDR3 is TGTGCCAGCAGCTTAAGTAGCAGTGAGCAGTTCTTC. Amino acid sequence: CASSLSSSEQFF.

The V gene is TRBV19, the J gene TRBJ1-2; D is unclear. Germline loops: CDR1 LNHDA, CDR2 SQIVND (reference sequence). This CDR3 contains 12 residues. Trimming shortened V by 0 bases and J by 8 bases, and 7 bases separated the two germline ends. CDR3 region: CASSIEGRGYTF. Written as DNA, the CDR3 is TGTGCCAGTAGTATAGAAGGGAGGGGCTACACCTTC. Filled out from reference TRBV19 and TRBJ1-2, the complete variable domain reads DGGITQSPKYLFRKEGQNVTLSCEQNLNHDAMYWYRQDPGQGLRLIYYSQIVNDFQKGDIAEGYSVSREKKESFPLTVTSAQKNPTAFYLCASSIEGRGYTFGSGTRLTVV.

V gene TRBV5-1 combines with J gene TRBJ2-1; weak D call: TRBD2 (6 bases). This CDR3 has 15 amino acids. Germline assignment: CDR1 SGHRS and CDR2 YFSETQ. Between the trimmed V and J ends, which lost 0 bases and 8 bases, there was a span of 15 bases. CDR3 DNA sequence: TGCGCCAGCAGCTTGGGGCTAGCGAGAGTCCATGAGCAGTTCTTC. Its protein product is CASSLGLARVHEQFF.

The chain employs TRBV27 and TRBJ2-7; no firm D call. The CDR3 spans 14 residues. Trimming removed 5 bases from V and 2 bases from J, with 13 bases in between. Per germline, CDR1 MNHEY and CDR2 SMNVEV (reference sequence). The CDR3 DNA reads TGTGCCAGCAGTGGGCAGTCCAAGGCCTACGAGCAGTACTTC. The encoded protein is CASSGQSKAYEQYF.

The rearrangement uses TRBV6-5 and TRBJ2-1; no clear D gene. Germline lookup yields CDR1 MNHEY and CDR2 SVGAGI. Deletions cut 1 base from V and 15 bases from J, with 19 bases between. CDR3 length equals 14 residues. This chain's CDR3 is CASSYFSGSAERFF. CDR3 nucleotides: TGTGCCAGCAGTTACTTCTCCGGTTCGGCGGAACGGTTCTTC.

This sequence joins TRBV6-5 and TRBJ1-4, with a possible D match to TRBD1 (5 bases). The germline V gene has CDR1 MNHEY and CDR2 SVGAGI. This CDR3 spans 15 amino acids. Trimming took off 8 bases at V and 12 bases at J, with 25 bases between the two ends. The CDR3 sequence: CASQVKGSGNRELFF. For the CDR3, the DNA is TGTGCCAGCCAAGTTAAGGGGTCCGGGAATAGGGAACTGTTTTTT.

CDR3 in amino acids: CSVRTVGAEAFF. For the CDR3, the DNA is TGCAGCGTTAGGACAGTGGGTGCTGAAGCTTTCTTT. This chain uses TRBV29-1 with TRBJ1-1; tentative D call: TRBD1 (6 bases). Germline V gene lookup returns CDR1 SQVTM and CDR2 ANQGSEA. Trimming removed 5 bases at V and 6 bases at J, with 13 bases between. The CDR3 totals 12 residues.

The chain links TRBV2 to TRBJ1-6; the match to TRBD1 covers 8 bases. Trimming removed 11 bases from V and 7 bases from J; junction bases left unmatched: 7. Germline V gene sequence: CDR1 SNHLY, CDR2 FYNNEI. The CDR3 is 13 residues long. The CDR3 here is CASTTGVNSPLHF. CDR3 DNA sequence: TGTGCCTCGACGACAGGGGTGAATTCACCCCTCCACTTT.

The V gene is TRBV28, the J gene TRBJ1-2, with D possibly TRBD1 on 5 matching bases. The V and J ends lost 5 bases and 7 bases respectively, with 20 bases between them. CDR3 size: 15 residues. Germline V gene lookup returns CDR1 MDHEN and CDR2 SYDVKM. The CDR3 reads CASSPRRGEAGGYTF. The CDR3 bases are TGTGCCAGCAGTCCCAGACGAGGGGAAGCAGGTGGCTACACCTTC.

This chain connects TRBV3-1 (or the pseudogene TRBV3-2) to TRBJ1-2; D is ambiguous. CDR3 length equals 16 residues. CDR1 and CDR2 (germline): LGHDT, YNNKEL (reference sequence). V lost 0 bases to trimming and J lost 4 bases, with 15 bases between them. CDR3 sequence reads: CASSQDPARDSYGYTF. DNA for the CDR3: TGTGCCAGCAGCCAAGATCCGGCCAGAGATAGCTATGGCTACACCTTC.

This chain links TRBV25-1 with TRBJ1-2, with TRBD1 as a possible D gene (6 bases). The CDR3 has 14 residues. The germline CDR1 and CDR2 sequences are MGHDK and SYGVNS. V was cut by 1 base and J by 8 bases, with 14 bases left in between. The CDR3 DNA reads as TGTGCCAGCAGTGAATCGGGGGCGCTTAACGGCTACACCTTC. Translation gives CASSESGALNGYTF.

The rearrangement uses TRBV2 and TRBJ1-1; 12 nucleotides align to TRBD1. The CDR3 covers 17 residues. Germline values: CDR1 SNHLY, CDR2 FYNNEI. V lost 6 bases, J lost 3 bases, and 11 bases stayed unmatched. The CDR3 is CASRGVGQGARYTEAFF. DNA of the CDR3: TGTGCCAGCAGAGGAGTGGGACAGGGGGCGAGGTACACTGAAGCTTTCTTT.

The chain uses TRBV19 and TRBJ1-1; 9 nucleotides align to TRBD1. The CDR3 extends over 14 amino acids. Per the germline V gene, CDR1 is LNHDA and CDR2 is SQIVND (reference sequence). V shed 6 bases, J shed 5 bases, and the junction held 7 bases outside the gene matches. The CDR3 is CASSPDRGRTEAFF. The CDR3 coding sequence is TGTGCCAGTAGCCCCGACAGGGGGAGGACTGAAGCTTTCTTT.

The genes are TRBV11-2 and TRBJ1-3; perhaps TRBD1 as D (6 bases). The germline gives CDR1 SGHAT, CDR2 FQNNGV. This CDR3 has 16 residues. V dropped 2 bases and J dropped 0 bases, with 11 bases sitting between them. The CDR3, as DNA: TGTGCCAGCAGCTTATTCGCAGGGGTCTCTGGAAACACCATATATTTT. Translated, it gives CASSLFAGVSGNTIYF.

This chain uses TRBV27 with TRBJ1-1; D is unclear. The germline V and J ends were trimmed by 3 bases and 3 bases, with 8 bases remaining between them. CDR3 size: 13 residues. The germline gives CDR1 MNHEY, CDR2 SMNVEV (reference sequence). The CDR3 sequence is CASSFRVDTEAFF. The CDR3 DNA reads as TGTGCCAGCAGTTTTAGAGTCGACACTGAAGCTTTCTTT.

V and J are TRBV30 and TRBJ1-4; no definite D call. Germline-derived CDR1 and CDR2 are GTSNPN and SVGIG (reference sequence). The germline V and J ends were trimmed by 0 bases and 0 bases, with 14 bases remaining between them. This CDR3 is built from 17 residues. CDR3 in amino acids: CAWSVRFRHTTNEKLFF. The CDR3 bases are TGTGCCTGGAGTGTACGCTTTAGGCATACAACTAATGAAAAACTGTTTTTT.

V is TRBV5-1 and J is TRBJ1-3; no firm D call. CDR3 length: 13 residues. With 0 bases removed from V and 7 bases from J, the gap between germline ends came to 8 bases. Looked up from germline, CDR1 is SGHRS and CDR2 is YFSETQ. Here the CDR3 reads CASSLEGYNTIYF. The CDR3 DNA reads as TGCGCCAGCAGCTTGGAGGGTTATAACACCATATATTTT.

This chain connects TRBV5-1 to TRBJ2-2, with 9 bases that match TRBD1. The CDR3 runs 17 residues. V dropped 0 bases and J dropped 1; count of bases not matched to a gene: 4. CDR1 and CDR2 (germline): SGHRS, YFSETQ. The CDR3 is CASSLGMGQGNTGELFF. The CDR3 nucleotides are TGCGCCAGCAGCTTGGGAATGGGACAGGGGAACACCGGGGAGCTGTTTTTT. Drawing the rest from reference TRBV5-1 and TRBJ2-2, the complete variable domain is KAGVTQTPRYLIKTRGQQVTLSCSPISGHRSVSWYQQTPGQGLQFLFEYFSETQRNKGNFPGRFSGRQFSNSRSEMNVSTLELGDSALYLCASSLGMGQGNTGELFFGEGSRLTVL.

The chain employs TRBV15 and TRBJ2-1; TRBD2 is a possible D gene (6 bases). Trimming left V 3 bases short and J 7 bases short, with 16 bases between. CDR3 size: 15 residues. The germline gives CDR1 LNHNV, CDR2 YYDKDF (reference sequence). CDR3 sequence reads: CATSSQRAGRNEQFF. The CDR3 coding sequence is TGTGCCACCAGCAGCCAGCGGGCAGGGAGGAATGAGCAGTTCTTC.

This rearrangement joins TRBV28 to TRBJ1-6; D is unresolved. V was clipped by 2 bases and J by 9 bases, with 14 bases between them. Germline assignment: CDR1 MDHEN and CDR2 SYDVKM. The CDR3 has 15 residues. CDR3 sequence (DNA): TGTGCCAGCAGTTTAGCCGCGATCGGGATTTCACCCCTCCACTTT. Translating it yields CASSLAAIGISPLHF. Full variable domain (outside the CDR3, taken from reference TRBV28 and TRBJ1-6): DVKVTQSSRYLVKRTGEKVFLECVQDMDHENMFWYRQDPGLGLRLIYFSYDVKMKEKGDIPEGYSVSREKKERFSLILESASTNQTSMYLCASSLAAIGISPLHFGNGTRLTVT.

V gene TRBV27 combines with J gene TRBJ1-6; D call uncertain. The CDR3 runs 15 residues. Germline V gene data show CDR1 as MNHEY and CDR2 as SMNVEV (reference sequence). Deletions cut 5 bases from V and 3 bases from J, with 11 bases between. CDR3 DNA sequence: TGTGCCAGCAGTCTCGCGGGCCTCTATAATTCACCCCTCCACTTT. Its protein product is CASSLAGLYNSPLHF.

The V gene is TRBV7-2, the J gene TRBJ2-7; TRBD1 matches at 8 bases. Trimming removed 2 bases from V and 5 bases from J; junction bases left unmatched: 5. CDR3 size: 14 residues. Looked up from germline, CDR1 is SGHTA and CDR2 is FQGNSA. CDR3 loop: CASSLWTGPHEQYF. The CDR3 DNA reads TGTGCCAGCAGCTTATGGACAGGGCCACACGAGCAGTACTTC.

The rearrangement joins TRBV9 to TRBJ1-2, with D possibly being TRBD1 (5 bases). CDR3 length equals 15 residues. Trimming removed 4 bases at V and 4 bases at J, with 17 bases between. The germline CDR1 and CDR2 sequences are SGDLS and YYNGEE. CDR3 protein: CASSWRVGGSYGYTF. CDR3 nucleotides: TGTGCCAGCAGCTGGAGGGTTGGGGGGAGCTATGGCTACACCTTC.

The chain is built from TRBV30 and TRBJ1-3, with D unclear. V gave up 1 base and J gave up 5 bases, with 9 bases separating them. Germline V gene lookup returns CDR1 GTSNPN and CDR2 SVGIG (reference sequence). This CDR3 comprises 13 residues. CDR3 loop: CAWSAGRRNTIYF. The CDR3 bases are TGTGCCTGGAGTGCTGGGCGAAGAAACACCATATATTTT.